What follows is one T cell receptor (beta chain) and its context. What it binds is unknown. The CDR3 is made up of 14 amino acids. The germline V and J ends were trimmed by 3 bases and 2 bases, with 9 bases remaining between them. CDR1 is SGHDT, CDR2 YYEEEE, per germline. Assay runs were performed at deep level. The authors distributed each subset's genomic DNA evenly over several immunoSEQ plates. Profiled with immunoSEQ multiplex PCR; TCRdb holds only in-frame clones, not every one. Among about 2 million clones listed, 85% to 95% were seen once. The data are from a study of shared clonotypes between healthy human individuals. Study results and limitations: In contrast to clonotypes shared by all four donors, non-shared clonotypes had lower generation probabilities. Only blood was sampled, and tissue TCR repertoires likely differ from blood ones.

The receptor was isolated from a man aged 18 to 30 in good health. This chain joins TRBV5-6 and TRBJ1-5; no reliable D call. The sequenced sample was naive CD4+ T cells sorted from blood. The subset here: CD45RA+ positively selected. This CDR3 is CASSSLERNQPQHF. CDR3 sequence (DNA): TGTGCCAGCAGCTCCTTAGAGCGCAATCAGCCCCAGCATTTT.